This T cell receptor (beta chain) originates from a study of T cells after yellow fever vaccination (dated by TCRdb to the late 2010s). For context, the study as a whole: The SMART-Seq v4 Ultra Low Input RNA kit was used to prepare libraries from fractions with low cell numbers. Two healthy male donors made up the cohort, one aged 18 to 29 years and the other aged 30 to 39 years. To follow T-cell clones before and after both primary and booster YFV17D yellow fever vaccination, bulk TCR alpha and beta repertoires underwent longitudinal sequencing. Blood was drawn at multiple timepoints before and after primary and secondary immunization, with bulk PBMC replicates and cell subsets isolated. Study-level results and caveats: Because abundant contaminating clonotypes from the bulk population could be contained in FACS-sorted repertoires, computational filtering was required. After the booster, most of the clones that had expanded following primary vaccination were detected again (approximately 96% of CD4 and 85% to 90% of CD8), which suggests that memory was broadly maintained. The secondary T-cell response was weaker than the primary response but faster, peaking on day 5 instead of day 15. The study included only a couple of donors, which limits how far the findings can be generalized. A small share of clonotypes was detected in both CD4 and CD8 compartments, with the overlap likely arising from convergent recombination.

The sample's treatment or condition label, in plain terms: live attenuated yellow fever vaccine strain. At every blood-draw timepoint, two biological replicates of bulk PBMCs were collected. A standard Ficoll-Paque protocol was used to isolate PBMCs from peripheral blood. TriZol was used to extract RNA from bulk PBMCs, CD4 and CD8 fractions, and dextramer-positive and dextramer-negative fractions. CDR1 and CDR2 are read off the germline V gene (reference sequence) as DFQATT and SNEGSKA. V gives up 6 bases and J gives up 7 bases, and the segment between their germline ends measures 18 bases. The CDR3 goes from the cysteine to the phenylalanine over 13 residues. This entry keeps only the CDR3 DNA: 39 bases, framed from base 1. In this sample, this clonotype turned up a few times. No cognate antigen has been identified for it. No base-level quality is on record; no much larger clone is a single base apart.

TCR cDNA was synthesized by 5'RACE template switching, through which a universal primer site and unique molecular identifiers were introduced. cDNA synthesis was primed from both the TCR alpha and TCR beta constant segments. Library amplification involved two PCR steps, and the second step added sample barcodes and sequencing adapters. Sequencing of libraries was performed on Illumina HiSeq 2500 (2x100 bp) or NovaSeq (2x150 bp). The original pipeline was this. Reads were demultiplexed and collapsed into UMI consensus sequences with MIGEC, and V(D)J alignment was performed with MiXCR. Vaccine-responding clonotypes were defined with edgeR using replicate PBMC samples, requiring FDR below 0.01 and a log2 fold change above 5 up to day 15. CD4 or CD8 identity was assigned to each bulk clonotype according to whether the clonotype was present at higher abundance in the sequenced CD4 repertoire or the sequenced CD8 repertoire. TCRdb passed the public sequencing reads through fastp at Q25 and MiXCR, retaining productive beta sequences. Each record represents a unique CDR3 protein, reported with the most common genes and DNA among its rows. These V and J calls are TCRdb output, not the study's own analysis. The sample records under 550,000 distinct CDR3 sequences, 21% of which are singletons. The ten largest clones represent approximately 16% of the sample.

The rearranged segments are TRBV20-1 and TRBJ2-5; tentative D gene TRBD2, with 6 bases matching. The sequencing here drew on PBMCs, taken about 20 days after the first yellow fever vaccination. The receptor's source is a man between 18 and 29 years old who received the YFV17D yellow fever vaccine. The CDR3 region has the sequence CSAPGLEGRTQYF. The nucleotides read TGCAGTGCGCCCGGGCTGGAGGGACGGACCCAGTACTTC.